This is a list of T cell receptor beta chains from one sample in a study of T-cell reconstitution after alpha-beta-depleted transplantation in children. TCRdb passed the PCR reads through MiXCR, listing each CDR3 protein once. Of approximately 500,000 distinct CDR3 sequences listed, roughly a tenth are singletons. Sequences were derived from PBMCs, sampled before TCRalphabeta/CD19-depleted stem cell transplant. These receptors came from a child aged 2-15 years with inherited bone marrow failure, due to receive a stem cell transplant. The conserved cysteine and the conserved F or W are not part of the CDR3 here. D genes are given only for firm matches.

v_call: TRBV4-3
j_call: TRBJ1-3
d_call: NA
cdr3_aa: ASSQDYGGDGNTIY

v_call: TRBV20-1
j_call: TRBJ2-5
d_call: NA
cdr3_aa: SAQKGGQETQY

v_call: TRBV12-3/TRBV12-4
j_call: TRBJ1-5
d_call: NA
cdr3_aa: ASSLARGVGNQPQH

v_call: TRBV5-6
j_call: TRBJ1-4
d_call: TRBD1
cdr3_aa: ASSLRTGGEKLF

v_call: TRBV5-1
j_call: TRBJ2-3
d_call: NA
cdr3_aa: ASSPDTDTQY

v_call: TRBV12-3/TRBV12-4
j_call: TRBJ2-1
d_call: NA
cdr3_aa: ASRHPGTGGYNEQF

v_call: TRBV4-3
j_call: TRBJ2-7
d_call: NA
cdr3_aa: ASSQDRGSSYEQY

v_call: TRBV6-2/TRBV6-3
j_call: TRBJ2-5
d_call: NA
cdr3_aa: ASSYPGGTQY

v_call: TRBV6-2/TRBV6-3
j_call: TRBJ2-1
d_call: TRBD2
cdr3_aa: ASSYSLAGVDNEQF

v_call: TRBV6-4
j_call: TRBJ2-5
d_call: TRBD1
cdr3_aa: ASSVGTGGEVGETQY

v_call: TRBV12-3/TRBV12-4
j_call: TRBJ2-2
d_call: NA
cdr3_aa: ASSPRDNANTGELF

v_call: TRBV6-5
j_call: TRBJ2-7
d_call: NA
cdr3_aa: ASSYGRIGGYEQY

v_call: TRBV4-3
j_call: TRBJ2-3
d_call: NA
cdr3_aa: ASSHPLGELQNGDTDTQY

v_call: TRBV20-1
j_call: TRBJ1-1
d_call: NA
cdr3_aa: SAGPSATNTEAF

v_call: TRBV2
j_call: TRBJ2-3
d_call: TRBD2
cdr3_aa: ASSDVGGSSHTQY

v_call: TRBV12-3/TRBV12-4
j_call: TRBJ1-5
d_call: NA
cdr3_aa: ASSLRLIGNQPQH

v_call: TRBV29-1
j_call: TRBJ2-2
d_call: TRBD2
cdr3_aa: SVGLAGGAGELF

v_call: TRBV11-3
j_call: TRBJ2-1
d_call: NA
cdr3_aa: ASSLSGVTYNEQF

v_call: TRBV12-3/TRBV12-4
j_call: TRBJ2-7
d_call: NA
cdr3_aa: ASSLLFPYEQY

v_call: TRBV5-6
j_call: TRBJ2-1
d_call: TRBD1
cdr3_aa: ASSFDRGPYNEQF

v_call: TRBV27
j_call: TRBJ2-1
d_call: NA
cdr3_aa: ASSVGGEQF

v_call: TRBV6-5
j_call: TRBJ2-7
d_call: NA
cdr3_aa: ASSYSKGGMNEQY

v_call: TRBV5-1
j_call: TRBJ2-1
d_call: NA
cdr3_aa: ASSPEGYRDEQF

v_call: TRBV10-3
j_call: TRBJ2-7
d_call: TRBD2
cdr3_aa: AIGGLAGGEQY

v_call: TRBV29-1
j_call: TRBJ2-1
d_call: TRBD2
cdr3_aa: SVPIAGGPFGSKQF

v_call: TRBV12-3/TRBV12-4
j_call: TRBJ1-5
d_call: NA
cdr3_aa: ASSLVGNSNQPQH

v_call: TRBV6-1
j_call: TRBJ1-5
d_call: NA
cdr3_aa: ASSDLGRYNQPQH

v_call: TRBV20-1
j_call: TRBJ2-7
d_call: NA
cdr3_aa: SATDDWVVIASSYEQY

v_call: TRBV20-1
j_call: TRBJ2-7
d_call: NA
cdr3_aa: SGGRAAHYEQY

v_call: TRBV12-3/TRBV12-4
j_call: TRBJ2-5
d_call: TRBD1
cdr3_aa: ASSWGTDGGTQY

v_call: TRBV19
j_call: TRBJ1-5
d_call: TRBD1
cdr3_aa: ASSMKGASNQPQH

v_call: TRBV6-2/TRBV6-3
j_call: TRBJ1-2
d_call: NA
cdr3_aa: ASSFGTRGDGGYT

v_call: TRBV6-2/TRBV6-3
j_call: TRBJ2-1
d_call: NA
cdr3_aa: ASSYAGSEQF

v_call: TRBV7-2
j_call: TRBJ2-4
d_call: NA
cdr3_aa: ASSPGTRDKNIQY

v_call: TRBV29-1
j_call: TRBJ1-1
d_call: NA
cdr3_aa: SVVSWGLNTEAF

v_call: TRBV12-3/TRBV12-4
j_call: TRBJ2-5
d_call: NA
cdr3_aa: ASSFGAETQY

v_call: TRBV28
j_call: TRBJ2-5
d_call: TRBD2
cdr3_aa: ASSRSGSRVRGETQY

v_call: TRBV9
j_call: TRBJ2-2
d_call: NA
cdr3_aa: ASSVTGMSGGELF

v_call: TRBV5-6
j_call: TRBJ1-2
d_call: NA
cdr3_aa: ASSPRGSHDGKNT

v_call: TRBV20-1
j_call: TRBJ2-1
d_call: TRBD2
cdr3_aa: SATGSGRAYNEQF

v_call: TRBV12-3/TRBV12-4
j_call: TRBJ1-3
d_call: NA
cdr3_aa: ACGDSFSGNTIY

v_call: TRBV7-2
j_call: TRBJ1-6
d_call: NA
cdr3_aa: ASSMNNSPLH

v_call: TRBV24-1
j_call: TRBJ1-2
d_call: NA
cdr3_aa: ATSDGYGYT

v_call: TRBV5-1
j_call: TRBJ2-5
d_call: NA
cdr3_aa: ASSLRTSGETQY

v_call: TRBV6-1
j_call: TRBJ2-1
d_call: NA
cdr3_aa: ASRGDGPLYNEQF

v_call: TRBV29-1
j_call: TRBJ2-4
d_call: NA
cdr3_aa: SVETGPGLAKNIQY

v_call: TRBV7-6
j_call: TRBJ2-4
d_call: NA
cdr3_aa: ASSLGIGNIQY

v_call: TRBV10-3
j_call: TRBJ2-2
d_call: NA
cdr3_aa: AISEGRGTGELF

v_call: TRBV27
j_call: TRBJ2-1
d_call: NA
cdr3_aa: ASSLKGYNEQF

v_call: TRBV4-1
j_call: TRBJ2-3
d_call: NA
cdr3_aa: ASSQDQRDTQY

v_call: TRBV4-3
j_call: TRBJ2-7
d_call: NA
cdr3_aa: ASSQVVAGGAYEQY